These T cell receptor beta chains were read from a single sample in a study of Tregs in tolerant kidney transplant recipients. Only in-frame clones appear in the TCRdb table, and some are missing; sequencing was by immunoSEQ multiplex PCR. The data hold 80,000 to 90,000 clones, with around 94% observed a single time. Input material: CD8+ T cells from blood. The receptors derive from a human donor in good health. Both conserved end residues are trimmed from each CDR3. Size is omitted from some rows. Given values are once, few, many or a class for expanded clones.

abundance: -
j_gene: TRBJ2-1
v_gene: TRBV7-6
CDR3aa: ASSSRGVFKNEQF

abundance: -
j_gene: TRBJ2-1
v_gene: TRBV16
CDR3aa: ASSQLGLAGGLYNEQF

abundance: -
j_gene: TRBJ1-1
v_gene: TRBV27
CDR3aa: ASSLRGPNTEAF

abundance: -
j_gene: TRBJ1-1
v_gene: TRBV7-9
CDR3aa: ASSPRQGEMNTEAF

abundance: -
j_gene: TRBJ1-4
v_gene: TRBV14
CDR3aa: ASSPQVGRGGEKLF

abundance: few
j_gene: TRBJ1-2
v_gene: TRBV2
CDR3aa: ASTGEAGYGYT

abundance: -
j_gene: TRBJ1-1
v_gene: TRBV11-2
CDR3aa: ASILGGTEAF

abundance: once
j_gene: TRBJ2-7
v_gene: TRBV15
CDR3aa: ATSAAAVLWPYEQY

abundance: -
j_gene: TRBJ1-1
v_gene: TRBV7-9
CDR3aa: ASKPTGRVNTEAF

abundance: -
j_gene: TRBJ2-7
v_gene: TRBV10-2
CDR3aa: ASSEVAGAPYEQY

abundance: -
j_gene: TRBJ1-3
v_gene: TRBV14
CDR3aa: ASSPIWSGGDGNTIY

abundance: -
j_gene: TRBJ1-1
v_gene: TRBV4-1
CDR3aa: ASSQDTSMNTEAF

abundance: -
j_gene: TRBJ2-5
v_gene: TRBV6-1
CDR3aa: ASSEAGGDQETQY

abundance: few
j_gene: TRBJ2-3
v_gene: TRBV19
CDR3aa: ASSGDRDTDTQY

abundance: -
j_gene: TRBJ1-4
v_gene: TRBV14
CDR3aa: ASSPAWKEDEKLF

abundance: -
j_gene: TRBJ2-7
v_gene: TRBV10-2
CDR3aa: ASSALATYEQY

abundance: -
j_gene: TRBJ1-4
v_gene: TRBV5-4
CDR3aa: ASRNQGGNEKLF

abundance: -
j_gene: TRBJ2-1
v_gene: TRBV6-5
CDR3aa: ASSYFAGAYNEQF

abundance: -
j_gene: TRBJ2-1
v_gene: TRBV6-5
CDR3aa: ASSFTGQGGNEQF

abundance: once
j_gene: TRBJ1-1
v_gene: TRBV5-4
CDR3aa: ASSSQRFNTEAF

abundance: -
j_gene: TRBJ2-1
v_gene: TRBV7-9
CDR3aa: ASSEGPSYNEQF

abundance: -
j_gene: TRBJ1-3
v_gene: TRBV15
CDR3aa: ATSREAHRDPSGNTIY

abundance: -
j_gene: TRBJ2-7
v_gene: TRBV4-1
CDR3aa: ASSQVSTSYEQY

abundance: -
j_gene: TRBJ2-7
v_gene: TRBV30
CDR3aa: AWSVQGESSYEQY

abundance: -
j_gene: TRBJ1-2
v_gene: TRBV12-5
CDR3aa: ASGLGGRADDGYT

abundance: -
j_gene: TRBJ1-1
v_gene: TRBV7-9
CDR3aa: ASSAIEAF

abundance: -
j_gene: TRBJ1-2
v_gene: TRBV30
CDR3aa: AWSGGPSYGYT

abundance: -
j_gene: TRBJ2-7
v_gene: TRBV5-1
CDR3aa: ASSPTPGRNEQY

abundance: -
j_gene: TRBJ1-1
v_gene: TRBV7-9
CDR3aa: ASSLRSGGLNTEAF

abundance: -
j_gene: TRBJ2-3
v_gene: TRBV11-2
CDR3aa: ASSVGVGGTDTQY

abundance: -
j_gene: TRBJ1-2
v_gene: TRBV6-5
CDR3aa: ASSYSGYT

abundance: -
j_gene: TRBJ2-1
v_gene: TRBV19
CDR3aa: ASSGRLAGSSYNEQF

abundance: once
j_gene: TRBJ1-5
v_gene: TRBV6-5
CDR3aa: ASSYGVNQPQH

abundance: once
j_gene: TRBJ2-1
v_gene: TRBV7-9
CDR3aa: ASSRTSGRAVEQF

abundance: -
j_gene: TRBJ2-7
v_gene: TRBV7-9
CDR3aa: ASSPPGTGGYEQY

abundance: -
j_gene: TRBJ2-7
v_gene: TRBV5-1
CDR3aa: ASSLELYEQY

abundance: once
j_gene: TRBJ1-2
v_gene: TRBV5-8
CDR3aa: ASLRGRVYGYT

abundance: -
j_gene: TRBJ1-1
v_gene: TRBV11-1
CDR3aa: ASSLGTFTEAF

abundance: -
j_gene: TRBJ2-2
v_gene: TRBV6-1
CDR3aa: ASSDPGSSTFLSGELF

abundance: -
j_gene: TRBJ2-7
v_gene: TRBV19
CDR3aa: ASSIAGLSYEQY

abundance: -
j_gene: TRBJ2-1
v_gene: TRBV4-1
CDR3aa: ASSQGRGPYNEQF

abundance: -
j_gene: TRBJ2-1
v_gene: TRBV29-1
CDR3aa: SVDSSGTGVGNEQF

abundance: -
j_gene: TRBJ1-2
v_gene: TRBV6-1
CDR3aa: ASSPGTGGYGYT

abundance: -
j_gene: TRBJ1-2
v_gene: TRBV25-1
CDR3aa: ASSEWLGRGRDGYT

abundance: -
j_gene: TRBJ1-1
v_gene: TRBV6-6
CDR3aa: ASRDWGDDTEAF

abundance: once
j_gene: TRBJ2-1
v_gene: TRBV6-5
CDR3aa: ASSYSAGEVYNEQF

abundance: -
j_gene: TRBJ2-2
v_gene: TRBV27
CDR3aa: ASSPGDSTPGELF

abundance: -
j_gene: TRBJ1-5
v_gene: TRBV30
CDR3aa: AWTERQSYSNQPQH

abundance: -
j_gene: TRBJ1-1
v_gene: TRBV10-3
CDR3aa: AISESKVPDAEAF

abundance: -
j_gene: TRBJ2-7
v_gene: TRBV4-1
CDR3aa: ASSQIAGGLYEQY

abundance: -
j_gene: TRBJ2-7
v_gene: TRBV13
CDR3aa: ASSFALGLIYEQY

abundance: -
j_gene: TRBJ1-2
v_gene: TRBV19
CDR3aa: ASSIEGSLIHGYT

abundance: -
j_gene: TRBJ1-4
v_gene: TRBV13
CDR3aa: ASSLAGNEKLF

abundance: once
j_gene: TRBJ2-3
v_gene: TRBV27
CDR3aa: ASSLARGGDTQY

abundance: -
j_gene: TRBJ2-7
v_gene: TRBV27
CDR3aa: ASSLAGGPREQY

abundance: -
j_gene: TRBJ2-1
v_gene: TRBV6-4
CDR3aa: ASSRGTGENEQF

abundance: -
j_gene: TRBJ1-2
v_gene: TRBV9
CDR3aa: ASSPAGGQDYGYT

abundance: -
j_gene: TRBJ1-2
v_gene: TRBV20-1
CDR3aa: SARILIPYT

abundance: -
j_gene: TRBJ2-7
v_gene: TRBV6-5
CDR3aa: ASSYETGAANEQY

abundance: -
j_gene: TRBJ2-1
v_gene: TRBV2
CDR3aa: AILRTSGRIRISYNEQF